These 26 T cell receptor beta chains share one sample of origin, sequenced in a study of T cell responses to AZD1222 COVID-19 vaccine. Data came from immunoSEQ multiplex PCR; TCRdb stores just in-frame clones and leaves some out. This table has 130,000 to 150,000 clones, around 87% appearing once. Sequencing was performed on peripheral blood, taken on day 0 of AZD1222 vaccination. Receptor source: an adult in good health.

The gene calls are TRBV5-1 and TRBJ1-4; weak D call: TRBD1 (5 bases). Germline loops: CDR1 SGHRS, CDR2 YFSETQ. The V end was cut by 4 bases, the J end by 0 bases, with 13 bases between. This CDR3 comprises 16 residues. The DNA for the CDR3 is TGCGCCAGCAGCCCTGGGGGGGTTGCAACTAATGAAAAACTGTTTTTT. Its translation is CASSPGGVATNEKLFF.

The chain links TRBV30 to TRBJ1-4, with D uncertain. In germline, CDR1 is GTSNPN, CDR2 SVGIG (reference sequence). Trimming shortened V by 5 bases and J by 7 bases, and 14 bases separated the two germline ends. The CDR3 length is 13 residues. The CDR3 DNA sequence: TGTGCCTGGCTTAGGAGGGTTGGTGAAAAACTGTTTTTT. It yields the protein CAWLRRVGEKLFF.

V and J are TRBV6-6 and TRBJ2-7; 9 positions match TRBD1. Germline trimming cut 0 bases from V and 0 bases from J; bases unmatched to any gene: 3. Looked up from germline, CDR1 is MNHNY and CDR2 is SVGAGI (reference sequence). This CDR3 has 16 amino acids. The CDR3 reads CASSYSGTGNSYEQYF. The CDR3 bases are TGTGCCAGCAGTTACTCGGGGACAGGGAACTCCTACGAGCAGTACTTC.

The chain recombines TRBV19 with TRBJ1-4; 7 bases line up with TRBD1. Germline V gene data show CDR1 as LNHDA and CDR2 as SQIVND (reference sequence). The CDR3 loop spans 14 amino acids. With V trimmed by 6 bases and J by 3 bases, 4 bases remained unmatched. CDR3: CASRGTASNEKLFF. Written as DNA, the CDR3 is TGTGCCAGTAGGGGGACAGCTTCTAATGAAAAACTGTTTTTT.

The chain carries TRBV28 and TRBJ1-2; TRBD1 matches at 7 bases. This CDR3 contains 15 residues. The V gene's germline CDR1 is MDHEN and CDR2 SYDVKM. J lost 4 bases, V lost 5 bases, and 10 bases had no gene match. DNA of the CDR3: TGTGCCAGCAGTCTGTGGGACAGAGCTCTCTATGGCTACACCTTC. This gives the protein CASSLWDRALYGYTF.

The rearrangement uses TRBV4-2 and TRBJ2-3, with D perhaps being TRBD1 or TRBD2 (5 bases each). Germline V gene data show CDR1 as LGHNA and CDR2 as YNFKEQ. There are 15 residues in the CDR3. Trimming pared 4 bases from V and 7 bases from J, leaving 18 bases between. The CDR3 DNA is TGTGCCAGCAGCCGAAGTGGGACCGAAGGGCATACGCAGTATTTT. It codes for CASSRSGTEGHTQYF.

The chain has TRBV18 and TRBJ1-2; D unresolved. Trimming removed 2 bases at V and 2 bases at J, with 3 bases between. This CDR3 has 12 amino acids. Germline V CDR1 and CDR2: KGHSH, LQKENI. The CDR3 reads CASSPSNYGYTF. CDR3 in DNA: TGTGCCAGCTCACCATCGAACTATGGCTACACCTTC.

The CDR3 bases are TGTGCCATTCGAATCGACAGGCTCTATGGCTACACCTTC. Its translation is CAIRIDRLYGYTF. This sequence joins TRBV19 and TRBJ1-2; D is possibly TRBD1 (6 bases). The V gene lost 10 bases and the J gene lost 4 bases, with 16 bases spanning the gap. Germline CDR1 LNHDA, CDR2 SQIVND (reference sequence). This CDR3 is built from 13 residues.

The chain is built from TRBV19 and TRBJ2-1; no firm D call. CDR3 length equals 15 residues. Trimming stripped 9 bases from V and 3 bases from J, with 18 bases between. Germline values: CDR1 LNHDA, CDR2 SQIVND (reference sequence). CDR3 amino acids: CARDYGSTFYNEQFF. CDR3 in DNA: TGTGCCAGAGATTATGGCTCGACCTTCTACAATGAGCAGTTCTTC.

V usage is TRBV5-4 and J usage is TRBJ1-2, with unresolved D. Trimming stripped 1 base from V and 8 bases from J, with 9 bases between. The CDR3 spans 12 residues. Germline values: CDR1 SGHNT, CDR2 YYREEE (reference sequence). The CDR3 nucleotides read TGTGCCAGCAGCTTGACTGCCGTGGGCTACACCTTC. It encodes CASSLTAVGYTF. Full variable domain (outside the CDR3, taken from reference TRBV5-4 and TRBJ1-2): ETGVTQSPTHLIKTRGQQVTLRCSSQSGHNTVSWYQQALGQGPQFIFQYYREEENGRGNFPPRFSGLQFPNYSSELNVNALELDDSALYLCASSLTAVGYTFGSGTRLTVV.

The chain has TRBV3-1 (or the pseudogene TRBV3-2) and TRBJ2-5, with D uncertain. Germline loops: CDR1 LGHDT, CDR2 YNNKEL (reference sequence). Deletions cut 0 bases from V and 2 bases from J, with 7 bases between. The CDR3 consists of 14 residues. The CDR3 protein is CASSQDTVQETQYF. The CDR3 nucleotides are TGTGCCAGCAGCCAAGATACCGTACAAGAGACCCAGTACTTC.

The chain employs TRBV7-6 and TRBJ1-4; weak D call: TRBD1 (5 bases). Between the trimmed V and J ends, which lost 6 bases and 8 bases, there was a span of 16 bases. The CDR3 is made up of 14 amino acids. In germline, CDR1 is SGHVS, CDR2 FNYEAQ. This chain's CDR3 is CASSPHPGPEKLFF. In DNA form, the CDR3 reads TGTGCCAGCAGTCCTCATCCGGGGCCCGAAAAACTGTTTTTT.

This clone has only a few counts. The gene calls are TRBV15 and TRBJ2-2; perhaps TRBD2 as D (5 bases). Germline CDR1 is LNHNV and CDR2 is YYDKDF (reference sequence). V shed 5 bases and J shed 6 bases, with 16 bases lying between them. The CDR3 length is 15 residues. The CDR3 DNA follows: TGTGCCACCAGCCAACGGGATCGGCGGGCCGGGGAGCTGTTTTTT. Protein sequence: CATSQRDRRAGELFF. Full variable domain (outside the CDR3, taken from reference TRBV15 and TRBJ2-2): DAMVIQNPRYQVTQFGKPVTLSCSQTLNHNVMYWYQQKSSQAPKLLFHYYDKDFNNEADTPDNFQSRRPNTSFCFLDIRSPGLGDTAMYLCATSQRDRRAGELFFGEGSRLTVL.

V is TRBV6-6 and J is TRBJ2-7, with TRBD2 matching 10 bases. The J segment lost 2 bases and the V segment lost 2 bases, leaving 6 bases of the junction unmatched. CDR1 is MNHNY and CDR2 is SVGAGI in the germline V gene (reference sequence). The CDR3 spans 16 residues. The CDR3, as DNA: TGTGCCAGCAGTTACCCGGGAACTAGCGGGACCTACGAGCAGTACTTC. Translated: CASSYPGTSGTYEQYF.

The V call is TRBV11-3, the J call TRBJ2-3, with 11 positions matching TRBD2. The V gene's germline CDR1 is SGHNT and CDR2 YENEEA. The length of the CDR3 is 20 residues. V dropped 0 bases and J dropped 5; count of bases not matched to a gene: 16. The CDR3 DNA sequence: TGTGCCAGCAGCTTAGAGGCGGGCCGACTAGCGGGACCCCTGGTAGATACGCAGTATTTT. It codes for CASSLEAGRLAGPLVDTQYF.

This clone appeared once. The genes are TRBV4-2 and TRBJ2-2, with a possible D match to TRBD2 (5 bases). Germline V lookup: CDR1 LGHNA, CDR2 YNFKEQ. The length of the CDR3 is 16 residues. Trimming left V 0 bases short and J 7 bases short, with 15 bases between. The CDR3 DNA reads TGTGCCAGCAGCCAAGAGACGAGGGAATTGAGCGGGGAGCTGTTTTTT. Its protein product is CASSQETRELSGELFF.

The rearrangement joins TRBV5-4 to TRBJ2-1; 12 bases are shared with TRBD2. This CDR3 contains 18 residues. After removal of 2 bases from V and 11 bases from J, the junction contained 17 bases not matched to a gene. The V gene's germline CDR1 is SGHNT and CDR2 YYREEE (reference sequence). CDR3 coding DNA: TGTGCCAGCAGCTTTCGGGGGCTGGGACTAGCGGGTGTTTTACAGCAGTTCTTC. This encodes CASSFRGLGLAGVLQQFF.

The V gene is TRBV3-1 (or the pseudogene TRBV3-2), the J gene TRBJ2-7, with a possible D match to TRBD2 (7 bases). V was trimmed by 2 bases and J by 1 base, leaving 15 bases between them. CDR3 length equals 16 residues. Germline assignment: CDR1 LGHDT and CDR2 YNNKEL (reference sequence). This CDR3 is CASSQSGGSKSYEQYF. The CDR3, as DNA: TGTGCCAGCAGCCAATCGGGGGGCTCCAAGTCCTACGAGCAGTACTTC.

The J gene is TRBJ2-3, the V gene TRBV19, with D possibly matching TRBD1 (5 bases). Germline V gene lookup returns CDR1 LNHDA and CDR2 SQIVND (reference sequence). The CDR3 has 13 amino acids. V was pared by 5 bases and J by 2 bases, with 8 bases between. The CDR3 DNA reads as TGTGCCAGTAGTTTCAGGGACACAGATACGCAGTATTTT. Residues: CASSFRDTDTQYF.

A single count supports this clone. The chain is built from TRBV24-1 and TRBJ2-2, with 7 bases matching TRBD2. This CDR3 contains 16 residues. CDR1 is KGHDR, CDR2 SFDVKD, per germline. J was trimmed by 1 base and V by 5 bases; bases with no gene match: 6. The CDR3 region has the DNA TGTGCCACCAGTGGCAGGACTAGGGTGAACACCGGGGAGCTGTTTTTT. This translates into CATSGRTRVNTGELFF.

The rearrangement joins TRBV12-3 or TRBV12-4 to TRBJ1-6; no reliable D call. CDR3 length: 13 amino acids. The V gene lost 5 bases and the J gene lost 9 bases, with 11 bases spanning the gap. CDR3: CASSLGDISPLHF. The CDR3 nucleotides read TGTGCCAGCAGTCTGGGCGACATTTCACCCCTCCACTTT.

J is TRBJ2-7 and V is TRBV5-1; the match to TRBD1 covers 9 bases. Unmatched junction bases numbered 11, after V lost 0 bases and J lost 10 bases. The CDR3 contains 15 residues. CDR1 is SGHRS, CDR2 YFSETQ, per germline. The CDR3 region is CASSLARAGQGGQYF. In DNA form, the CDR3 reads TGCGCCAGCAGCTTGGCCCGGGCGGGACAGGGAGGACAGTACTTC.

The chain uses TRBV7-3 and TRBJ2-1; no definite D call. The CDR3 contains 14 residues. The V and J ends lost 5 bases and 3 bases respectively, with 11 bases between them. Germline lookup yields CDR1 SGHTA and CDR2 FQGTGA. The DNA for the CDR3 is TGTGCCAGCAGCGCCTCGACGGACTACAATGAGCAGTTCTTC. This translates into CASSASTDYNEQFF.

V gene TRBV9 combines with J gene TRBJ2-7; 7 bases align to TRBD2. Germline CDR1 and CDR2: SGDLS and YYNGEE. The length of the CDR3 is 15 residues. V lost 0 bases to trimming and J lost 7 bases; unmatched junction nucleotides: 10. The CDR3: CASSVGGGNLREQYF. The DNA for the CDR3 is TGTGCCAGCAGCGTAGGGGGAGGGAATCTACGAGAGCAGTACTTC.

The V and J genes are TRBV5-6 and TRBJ2-1; D may be TRBD2 (7 bases). The germline V gene has CDR1 SGHDT and CDR2 YYEEEE. With 4 bases removed from V and 5 bases from J, the gap between germline ends came to 16 bases. The CDR3 totals 15 residues. The CDR3 DNA follows: TGTGCCAGCAGCGACGGGGGGCCCTGGGACAATGAGCAGTTCTTC. Residues: CASSDGGPWDNEQFF.

V gene TRBV2 combines with J gene TRBJ1-2; D unclear. The length of the CDR3 is 14 residues. V dropped 4 bases and J dropped 0 bases, with 9 bases sitting between them. Germline V gene data show CDR1 as SNHLY and CDR2 as FYNNEI. The CDR3 is CASSAHNANYGYTF. The CDR3 DNA follows: TGTGCCAGCAGTGCCCACAACGCTAACTATGGCTACACCTTC. Supplemented by reference TRBV2 and TRBJ1-2, the full variable domain reads EPEVTQTPSHQVTQMGQEVILRCVPISNHLYFYWYRQILGQKVEFLVSFYNNEISEKSEIFDDQFSVERPDGSNFTLKIRSTKLEDSAMYFCASSAHNANYGYTFGSGTRLTVV.